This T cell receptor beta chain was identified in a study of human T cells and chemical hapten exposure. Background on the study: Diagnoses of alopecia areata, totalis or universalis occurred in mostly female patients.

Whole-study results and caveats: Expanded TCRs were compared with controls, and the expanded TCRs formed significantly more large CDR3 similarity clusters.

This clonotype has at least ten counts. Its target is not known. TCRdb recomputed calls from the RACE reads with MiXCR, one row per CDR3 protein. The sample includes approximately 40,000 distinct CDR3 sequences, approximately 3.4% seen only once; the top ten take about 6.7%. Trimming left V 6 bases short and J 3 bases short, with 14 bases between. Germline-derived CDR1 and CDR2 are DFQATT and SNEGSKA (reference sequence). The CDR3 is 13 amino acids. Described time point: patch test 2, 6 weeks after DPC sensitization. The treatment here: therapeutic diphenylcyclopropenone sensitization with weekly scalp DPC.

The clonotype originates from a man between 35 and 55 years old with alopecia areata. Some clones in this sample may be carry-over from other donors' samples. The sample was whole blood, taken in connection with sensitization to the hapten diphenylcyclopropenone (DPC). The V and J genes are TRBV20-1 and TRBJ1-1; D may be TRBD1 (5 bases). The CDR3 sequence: CSALQGVDTEAFF. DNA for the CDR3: TGCAGTGCCCTCCAAGGGGTGGACACTGAAGCTTTCTTT.